Sequencing of this TCR beta chain was carried out in a study of radiotherapy plus CTLA-4 blockade in lung cancer. Study background: An objective response was seen in about a sixth of patients, and disease control in just over 30%. Whole-study results and caveats: In blood, TCR clones derived from the tumor expanded after radiotherapy plus ipilimumab. The best prediction of response reportedly came from early blood T cell clone dynamics, with interferon-beta.

Chemo-refractory metastatic non-small-cell lung cancer patients were treated with focal radiation plus CTLA-4 blockade with ipilimumab. Generated by immunoSEQ multiplex PCR, the TCRdb table keeps only in-frame clones and is missing some. Counted here are approximately 80,000 clones, about 84% occurring once; the ten biggest clones make up about 0.79%. Concerning this clone itself: No antigen is known for it.

The source of this sequence is a human donor with non-small cell lung cancer who had stable disease on radiotherapy plus ipilimumab. The sequencing here drew on peripheral blood, taken from a patient treated with radiotherapy plus ipilimumab.

The CDR3 reads CASSRRDRDYNEQFF. Here the CDR3 DNA reads TGTGCCAGCAGCCGCCGGGACAGGGATTACAATGAGCAGTTCTTC. The rearrangement uses TRBV7-8 and TRBJ2-1; 9 positions match TRBD1. This CDR3 is built from 15 residues. CDR1 is SGHVS and CDR2 is FQNEAQ in the germline V gene. V lost 5 bases, J lost 4 bases, and 6 bases stayed unmatched.